The 2 T cell receptor beta chains listed next were all sequenced from one sample in a study of T cell changes during pregnancy in multiple sclerosis. Some clones are missing from TCRdb's copy, which holds only in-frame ones; the method was immunoSEQ multiplex PCR. The data contain about 84,000 clones, about 94% of them singletons. Sequenced material: peripheral blood, taken in the third trimester of pregnancy. The receptors shown here come from a female donor with multiple sclerosis, enrolled in a pregnancy study.

The CDR3 DNA is TGTGCCAGCAGCGCTGGGGGGGTCTACAATGAGCAGTTCTTC. Translation: CASSAGGVYNEQFF. This sequence joins TRBV9 and TRBJ2-1; the match to TRBD2 covers 7 bases. This CDR3 contains 14 residues. V lost 3 bases to trimming and J lost 3 bases; unmatched junction nucleotides: 3. Germline CDR1 is SGDLS and CDR2 is YYNGEE.

This clone has only one observation. The rearrangement links TRBV6-9 to TRBJ1-2; no firm D call. CDR3 length equals 13 residues. Trimming shortened V by 3 bases and J by 10 bases, and 15 bases separated the two germline ends. The V gene's germline CDR1 is MNHGY and CDR2 SVAAGI. Here the CDR3 DNA reads TGTGCCAGCAGTTACCTGGACGGGGTAGACTACACCTTC. Translated, it gives CASSYLDGVDYTF.